These 31 T cell receptor beta chains were all obtained from the same sample, sequenced in a study of T cell responses to AZD1222 COVID-19 vaccine. The repertoire was sequenced with immunoSEQ multiplex PCR; TCRdb's copy has only in-frame clones and lacks some. The sample gives more than 110,000 clones, 88% of which show up once; over 3% is in the top ten. The source material was peripheral blood, sampled 28 days after the second AZD1222 dose. The receptor set was obtained from an adult who received the AZD1222 COVID-19 vaccine.

V usage is TRBV11-2 and J usage is TRBJ2-1; possibly TRBD1 for D (6 bases). V was shortened by 5 bases and J by 7 bases, with 15 bases between the two germline ends. The CDR3 runs to 14 residues. Germline CDR1 reads SGHAT; CDR2 reads FQNNGV. This chain's CDR3 is CASSIISGQNEQFF. CDR3 in DNA: TGTGCCAGCAGCATAATATCGGGACAAAATGAGCAGTTCTTC.

This clone has a single count. This sequence joins TRBV27 and TRBJ1-2; TRBD1 matches 8 bases. This CDR3 contains 13 residues. The trim removed 5 bases at V and 7 bases at J, leaving 6 bases unmatched. CDR1 MNHEY and CDR2 SMNVEV come from the germline V gene (reference sequence). The CDR3 loop is CASSTRGQGGYTF. CDR3 nucleotides: TGTGCCAGCAGTACCAGGGGGCAGGGTGGCTACACCTTC.

This clone was detected once. V usage is TRBV18 and J usage is TRBJ2-7, with TRBD1 matching 7 bases. The CDR3 has 14 amino acids. J was trimmed by 2 bases and V by 3 bases; bases with no gene match: 4. CDR1 and CDR2 from the germline V gene are KGHSH and LQKENI. DNA of the CDR3: TGTGCCAGCTCACCGTCGGGACAGACCTACGAGCAGTACTTC. Amino acids: CASSPSGQTYEQYF.

The V call is TRBV28, the J call TRBJ2-7, with D possibly TRBD2 on 6 matching bases. Germline values: CDR1 MDHEN, CDR2 SYDVKM. V was clipped by 2 bases and J by 9 bases, with 11 bases between them. The CDR3 spans 12 residues. CDR3 amino acids: CASSLQTGGQYF. CDR3 DNA: TGTGCCAGCAGTTTACAAACCGGGGGGCAGTACTTC. The full variable domain, completed using reference TRBV28 and TRBJ2-7, is DVKVTQSSRYLVKRTGEKVFLECVQDMDHENMFWYRQDPGLGLRLIYFSYDVKMKEKGDIPEGYSVSREKKERFSLILESASTNQTSMYLCASSLQTGGQYFGPGTRLTVT.

The chain employs TRBV4-3 and TRBJ2-2; possible D gene TRBD1, 6 bases. CDR1 LGHNA and CDR2 YSLEER come from the germline V gene. The CDR3 is 16 residues long. V lost 2 bases and J lost 5, with 15 bases in between. The CDR3 coding sequence is TGCGCCAGCAGCCAACTTACAGGGTGGGGGACCGGGGAGCTGTTTTTT. Encoded protein: CASSQLTGWGTGELFF.

V usage is TRBV5-1 and J usage is TRBJ2-7, with 8 positions matching TRBD2. Trimming removed 4 bases from V and 3 bases from J; junction bases left unmatched: 6. CDR1 and CDR2 (germline): SGHRS, YFSETQ. CDR3 length equals 14 residues. DNA of the CDR3: TGCGCCAGCAGCCGGGAGGGAGGGGGCTACGAGCAGTACTTC. It encodes CASSREGGGYEQYF.

The chain is built from TRBV7-6 and TRBJ1-1; no clear D. Germline V CDR1 and CDR2: SGHVS, FNYEAQ. Between the trimmed V and J ends, which lost 4 bases and 0 bases, there was a span of 18 bases. CDR3 size: 17 residues. CDR3 in amino acids: CASSSRRSETMNTEAFF. The CDR3 DNA is TGTGCCAGCAGCTCACGGAGATCGGAGACGATGAACACTGAAGCTTTCTTT.

For this clone: One end of the junction fails to match germline, which may point to a read error. The chain uses TRBV5-1 and TRBJ2-3; 14 bases are shared with TRBD2. The CDR3 has 13 amino acids. Germline CDR1 and CDR2: SGHRS and YFSETQ. The CDR3 loop reads CASSSGTSGSKHF. As DNA, the CDR3 is TGCGCCAGCAGCTCCGGGACTAGCGGGAGCAAGCATTTT.

A note on this clone: The same CDR3 can be traced to other DNA sequences in this sample. This sequence joins TRBV18 and TRBJ1-3; D remains ambiguous. CDR3 size: 16 residues. Germline CDR1 and CDR2: KGHSH and LQKENI. Trimming removed 3 bases from V and 0 bases from J, with 12 bases in between. CDR3 amino acids: CASSPVDGSSGNTIYF. As DNA, the CDR3 is TGTGCCAGCTCACCTGTGGACGGAAGCTCTGGAAACACCATATATTTT.

The chain carries TRBV2 and TRBJ1-4; D gene ambiguous. The CDR3 sequence is 15 residues long. CDR1 SNHLY and CDR2 FYNNEI come from the germline V gene. V lost 2 bases to trimming and J lost 5 bases, with 12 bases between them. The CDR3 loop reads CASSEFGSLNEKLFF. The CDR3 coding sequence is TGTGCCAGCAGTGAATTTGGCAGCCTAAATGAAAAACTGTTTTTT.

The V gene is TRBV5-1, the J gene TRBJ1-1, with D possibly matching TRBD1 (5 bases). The germline V and J ends were trimmed by 2 bases and 1 base, with 15 bases remaining between them. From germline, CDR1 is SGHRS and CDR2 YFSETQ. The CDR3 totals 16 residues. The CDR3 loop is CASSLQTGGSNTEAFF. The CDR3 DNA follows: TGCGCCAGCAGCTTACAAACCGGGGGGTCGAACACTGAAGCTTTCTTT. Using reference TRBV5-1 and TRBJ1-1 for the parts outside the CDR3, the full variable domain is KAGVTQTPRYLIKTRGQQVTLSCSPISGHRSVSWYQQTPGQGLQFLFEYFSETQRNKGNFPGRFSGRQFSNSRSEMNVSTLELGDSALYLCASSLQTGGSNTEAFFGQGTRLTVV.

The genes are TRBV7-2 and TRBJ2-1; D not resolved. CDR3 length equals 12 residues. Germline V gene lookup returns CDR1 SGHTA and CDR2 FQGNSA. V was pared by 5 bases and J by 3 bases, with 5 bases between. The CDR3 region has the DNA TGTGCCAGCAGCAACATCTACAATGAGCAGTTCTTC. Its protein is CASSNIYNEQFF.

This sequence joins TRBV11-2 and TRBJ1-1; D unresolved. Germline V gene data show CDR1 as SGHAT and CDR2 as FQNNGV. The V gene lost 2 bases and the J gene lost 9 bases, with 10 bases spanning the gap. This CDR3 contains 12 residues. As DNA, the CDR3 is TGTGCCAGCAGCTTAAACGGACGCAAAGCTTTCTTT. The encoded protein is CASSLNGRKAFF.

The chain employs TRBV6-2 or TRBV6-3 and TRBJ1-2; D is unclear. V lost 6 bases and J lost 6, with 17 bases in between. The CDR3 runs 14 residues. Per the germline V gene, CDR1 is MNHEY and CDR2 is SVGEGT. DNA for the CDR3: TGTGCCAGCAGCTCCCCTGGACGTATGGATGGCTACACCTTC. Translation gives CASSSPGRMDGYTF.

The chain links TRBV6-6 to TRBJ1-2; 7 positions match TRBD1. Unmatched junction bases numbered 11, after V lost 5 bases and J lost 8 bases. From germline, CDR1 is MNHNY and CDR2 SVGAGI (reference sequence). This CDR3 spans 14 amino acids. CDR3 nucleotide sequence: TGTGCCAGCAGTCCTTTGACAGGGCTGGACGGCTACACCTTC. Protein product: CASSPLTGLDGYTF.

The rearrangement links TRBV18 to TRBJ1-3; D is unresolved. V lost 4 bases and J 0 bases, leaving 16 bases between the germline ends. Germline CDR1 and CDR2: KGHSH and LQKENI. The CDR3 sequence is 17 residues long. CDR3 DNA: TGTGCCAGCTCACTAGGGCACAGATTGTCCTCTGGAAACACCATATATTTT. Residues: CASSLGHRLSSGNTIYF.

The chain recombines TRBV4-1 with TRBJ1-2; D ambiguous. Trimming took off 1 base at V and 4 bases at J, with 16 bases between the two ends. Germline CDR1 reads MGHRA; CDR2 reads YSYEKL. The CDR3 extends over 16 amino acids. The CDR3 protein is CASSQGSAGRIYGYTF. The CDR3 DNA follows: TGCGCCAGCAGCCAAGGGTCAGCCGGCAGGATCTATGGCTACACCTTC.

CDR3 nucleotide sequence: TGCGCCAGCAGGAAGGGGAACACCGGGGAGCTGTTTTTT. Translated, it gives CASRKGNTGELFF. The genes are TRBV10-1 and TRBJ2-2; D not certain. The germline V gene encodes CDR1 WNHNN and CDR2 SYGVQD (reference sequence). The CDR3 totals 13 residues. V gave up 6 bases and J gave up 1 base, with 6 bases separating them.

The chain employs TRBV30 and TRBJ1-2, with D perhaps TRBD1 (6 bases). Trimming stripped 4 bases from V and 8 bases from J, with 23 bases between. CDR3 length: 15 amino acids. The V gene's germline CDR1 is GTSNPN and CDR2 SVGIG (reference sequence). CDR3 DNA: TGTGCCTGGACCACCCGCAGGGGTGAAGTATACGGCTACACCTTC. Its protein is CAWTTRRGEVYGYTF.

The chain employs TRBV11-2 and TRBJ2-3; D possibly corresponds to TRBD1 (6 bases). V dropped 3 bases and J dropped 4 bases, with 14 bases sitting between them. Germline CDR1 reads SGHAT; CDR2 reads FQNNGV. This CDR3 is 15 amino acids long. This chain's CDR3 is CASSLMGALADTQYF. CDR3 sequence (DNA): TGTGCCAGCAGCTTGATGGGGGCTTTGGCAGATACGCAGTATTTT.

The rearrangement uses TRBV28 and TRBJ1-1; D is perhaps TRBD1 (5 bases). With 9 bases removed from V and 3 bases from J, the gap between germline ends came to 11 bases. Looked up from germline, CDR1 is MDHEN and CDR2 is SYDVKM. The CDR3 is 12 amino acids. For the CDR3, the DNA is TGTGCCAGTCAGTTGGGGGACACTGAAGCTTTCTTT. Encoded protein: CASQLGDTEAFF.

This clone was seen only once. The chain combines TRBV19 with TRBJ1-2; D is unclear. V was cut by 6 bases and J by 8 bases, with 19 bases left in between. The CDR3 totals 14 residues. CDR1 LNHDA and CDR2 SQIVND come from the germline V gene (reference sequence). The CDR3, as DNA: TGTGCCAGTAGGCCTTCGCGGACGGGCGGGGGCTACACCTTC. It translates to CASRPSRTGGGYTF.

This chain's CDR3 is CASKNREGEKLFF. In nucleotides, the CDR3 is TGTGCCAGCAAGAACAGGGAGGGCGAAAAACTGTTTTTT. The chain joins TRBV2 to TRBJ1-4, with D possibly TRBD1 on 6 matching bases. The CDR3 length is 13 residues. With 7 bases removed from V and 8 bases from J, the gap between germline ends came to 14 bases. Germline V CDR1 and CDR2: SNHLY, FYNNEI.

The rearrangement uses TRBV7-2 and TRBJ2-5; 9 bases agree with TRBD1. This CDR3 is 16 amino acids long. CDR1 and CDR2 from the germline V gene are SGHTA and FQGNSA. V was pared by 5 bases and J by 7 bases, with 14 bases of the junction left unmatched. CDR3 sequence reads: CASSTRDRALGGTQYF. The CDR3 region has the DNA TGTGCCAGCAGCACCCGGGACAGGGCTCTCGGGGGGACCCAGTACTTC.

The rearrangement joins TRBV5-6 to TRBJ2-5; D ambiguous. Germline values: CDR1 SGHDT, CDR2 YYEEEE. The CDR3 is 13 amino acids. Trimming shortened V by 4 bases and J by 4 bases, and 11 bases separated the two germline ends. The CDR3 here is CASSAPKGETQYF. The DNA for the CDR3 is TGTGCCAGCAGCGCTCCGAAGGGAGAGACCCAGTACTTC.

The gene calls are TRBV10-3 and TRBJ2-3; 10 bases agree with TRBD2. Germline V gene sequence: CDR1 ENHRY, CDR2 SYGVKD. The CDR3 consists of 14 residues. Losses at the gene ends were 4 bases for V and 3 bases for J; bases not matched to a gene: 1. CDR3: CAISGAGGTDTQYF. The CDR3 DNA reads TGTGCCATCAGTGGAGCGGGAGGGACAGATACGCAGTATTTT.

This clone was counted once. The rearrangement links TRBV9 to TRBJ2-2; 14 nucleotides match TRBD2. The germline CDR1 and CDR2 sequences are SGDLS and YYNGEE. V lost 4 bases and J lost 6; bases outside the gene matches: 8. The CDR3 totals 17 residues. In nucleotides, the CDR3 is TGTGCCAGCAGCTTGGGACTAGCGGGAGTTTTTTCCGGGGAGCTGTTTTTT. It is translated as CASSLGLAGVFSGELFF.

The chain recombines TRBV6-5 with TRBJ1-3, with D unresolved. Trimming cost V 2 bases and J 0 bases, with 11 bases left between them. Germline CDR1 MNHEY, CDR2 SVGAGI. This CDR3 contains 16 residues. CDR3: CASSYEGIISGNTIYF. The CDR3 nucleotides are TGTGCCAGCAGTTACGAGGGAATCATCTCTGGAAACACCATATATTTT.

V usage is TRBV5-1 and J usage is TRBJ1-3, with D possibly TRBD1 on 5 matching bases. The CDR3 contains 16 residues. Germline CDR1 and CDR2: SGHRS and YFSETQ. With 2 bases removed from V and 6 bases from J, the gap between germline ends came to 18 bases. The CDR3, as DNA: TGCGCCAGCAGCTTCGGCAGTCCGGACAATCAAAACACCATATATTTT. This codes for CASSFGSPDNQNTIYF.

The chain employs TRBV5-1 and TRBJ2-6; TRBD1 is a possible D gene (6 bases). CDR3 length: 14 residues. V lost 4 bases and J lost 2, with 7 bases in between. Germline-derived CDR1 and CDR2 are SGHRS and YFSETQ. The CDR3 DNA reads as TGCGCCAGCAGCAGGGACACTGGGGCCAACGTCCTGACTTTC. Translation gives CASSRDTGANVLTF.

The chain carries TRBV21-1 and TRBJ1-3. TRBV21-1 is assigned pseudogene status. This CDR3 is 15 amino acids long. The CDR3 DNA sequence: TGTGCCAGCAGCAAAGATCCGGGGCCTGGAAACACCATATATTTT. Its protein product is CASSKDPGPGNTIYF.